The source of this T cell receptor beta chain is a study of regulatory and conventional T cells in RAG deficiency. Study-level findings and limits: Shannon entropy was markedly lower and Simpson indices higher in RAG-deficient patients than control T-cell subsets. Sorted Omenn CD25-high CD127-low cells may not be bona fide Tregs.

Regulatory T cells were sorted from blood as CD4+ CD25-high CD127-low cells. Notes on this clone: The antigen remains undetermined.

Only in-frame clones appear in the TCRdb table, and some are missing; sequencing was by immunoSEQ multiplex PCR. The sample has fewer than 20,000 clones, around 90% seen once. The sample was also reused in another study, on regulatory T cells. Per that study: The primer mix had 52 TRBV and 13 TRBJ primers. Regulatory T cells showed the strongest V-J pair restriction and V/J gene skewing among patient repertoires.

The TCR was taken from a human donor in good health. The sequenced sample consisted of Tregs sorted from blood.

The CDR3 DNA reads as TGTGCCAGCAGCCACCTTGCTGCTTCCTACGAGCAGTACTTC. This gives the protein CASSHLAASYEQYF. The V and J genes are TRBV9 and TRBJ2-7, with no clear D. CDR1 SGDLS and CDR2 YYNGEE come from the germline V gene. The V end lost 4 bases, the J end lost 1 base, and 12 bases lay between the germline ends. The CDR3 extends over 14 amino acids. Looking up the rest from reference TRBV9 and TRBJ2-7 gives the full variable domain: DSGVTQTPKHLITATGQRVTLRCSPRSGDLSVYWYQQSLDQGLQFLIQYYNGEERAKGNILERFSAQQFPDLHSELNLSSLELGDSALYFCASSHLAASYEQYFGPGTRLTVT.